The entry that follows covers one T cell receptor (beta chain) sequence. Its antigen is still unknown. No base-level quality is on record; no much larger clone is a single base apart. These data come from a study of shared clonotypes between healthy human individuals (dated by TCRdb to between 2020 and 2021). Notes on the research overall: Two women and three men aged 18 to 49 years were included in the cohort. Per donor, three plates each were used for CD4 naive and CD4 memory, two for CD8 naive, and one for CD8 memory. The study deeply sequenced blood TCR repertoires of five healthy adults to estimate repertoire size and the extent of clonotype sharing between individuals. To increase sequencing depth and limit assay-specific biases, different laboratories used diverse techniques to prepare libraries and sequence TCR repertoires. Leukapheresis yielded between about 0.9 and 8.9 billion PBMCs per donor. Summary of the overall study and its limitations: About 5% of naive CD4, around 3.6% of naive CD8, approximately 2% of memory CD4, and 0.4% of memory CD8 clonotypes were shared across several donors. Clonotypes shared by all four sorted-subset donors showed higher generation probabilities than non-shared clonotypes. Naive subsets generally had larger estimated clonotype richness than memory subsets did. Sampling was restricted to blood, and TCR repertoires in tissue are likely to differ from TCR repertoires in blood. Rarefaction of sorted-subset datasets indicated incomplete sequencing despite the large sequencing depth. Pairwise subsampling led to the expectation that sequencing depth would affect the degree of clonotype sharing among donors. Because the study included only a small number of donors, the genetic and exposure-history diversity represented was limited.

There are 13 amino acids in the CDR3, from cysteine to phenylalanine inclusive. Left in the record is the CDR3 DNA by itself, 39 bases read in frame from the first base. The junction carries 11 bases between V and J, which are trimmed by 5 bases and 3 bases respectively. CDR1 SGHRS and CDR2 YFSETQ are derived from the germline V gene. Using the deep immunoSEQ assay, TCR CDR3 regions were amplified from genomic DNA by multiplex PCR. For each cell subset, the extracted genomic DNA was distributed evenly across all wells of several immunoSEQ 96-well plates, and each plate served as one replicate. For sorted subsets, roughly 0.2 ug genomic DNA, equal to about 30,000 T cell genomes, was loaded into each replicate PCR. The purified libraries were quantified using a Qubit 3.0 fluorometer, sized with a Bioanalyzer 2100, and then quantified again using the KAPA Library Quantification kit. Every immunoSEQ 96-well plate was sequenced on a dedicated single-read 150-cycle Illumina NextSeq 550 flow cell. The published analysis was carried out like this. Because only junctional sequences without quality scores were contained in the immunoSEQ output, filtering matching that applied to full-length reads could not be performed. To assign V/J genes and CDR3, sequences were annotated using PyIR, a Python wrapper for IgBLAST v1.9, with IMGT germline references. Any read was removed if the V/J assignment was weak (E-value above 1e-6), the CDR3 was missing, or the read contained stop codons, out-of-frame junctions, or ambiguous translated residues. V3J clonotypes were defined as sequences sharing the same inferred V gene, J gene, and CDR3 amino acid sequence. Percentage overlap between repertoires was calculated by dividing the number of shared unique clonotypes by the size of the smaller repertoire. Richness of each repertoire was evaluated using RTK rarefaction, the Chao1 estimator, and Recon v2.1 estimates of unobserved clonotypes. Generation probabilities were computed with OLGA for all TCRbeta clonotypes obtained by the gDNA method from several donors. The table comes from immuneACCESS by way of TCRdb, which keeps in-frame sequences with V and J called. Part of the clones is missing from these tables; in studies checked, under half for an unresolved V gene and the rest for unknown reasons. Clone size and the V and J calls come from that table; the DNA yielded D and trimming. In all, the sample holds about a million clones, and approximately 77% of those were seen once. The ten largest clonotypes hold 0.7% to 0.95% of the sample.

Healthy HIV-negative adults with no recently reported acute infections or vaccinations were included as donors. All donors were Caucasian adults living in Nashville, Tennessee, USA. CD4+ T cells were enriched by magnetic negative selection; naive cells were then positively selected on CD45RA, and the negative fraction formed the memory subset. Blood was collected by leukapheresis, and PBMCs were isolated by Ficoll-Histopaque density gradient centrifugation and then cryopreserved in liquid nitrogen vapor phase. Analytical flow cytometry was used to check the purity and quantity of every magnetically sorted T cell population. Genomic DNA was isolated from every sorted fraction and measured by UV absorbance on a Nanodrop 2000c.

The TCR sequence derives from a young man in good health. Some clones in this sample may be carry-over from other donors' samples. The receptor chain draws on TRBV5-1 and TRBJ2-5; a confident D gene designation cannot be given. Sequences were obtained from memory CD4+ T cells from PBMCs. The meaning of the sample's cell subset or site label: CD45RA-negative fraction. The CDR3 region: CASRTGPEETQYF. The bases are TGCGCCAGCAGGACCGGGCCGGAAGAGACCCAGTACTTC.